The 9 T cell receptor beta chains reported below all come from one sample, sequenced in a study of neurological immune-mediated disorders (dated by TCRdb to the late 2010s). Libraries came from 5' RACE. The data were produced on an Illumina HiSeq 2500. TCRdb reprocessed the public reads (quality trimming at Q25 with fastp, clone calling with MiXCR) and kept in-frame beta chains. Merged by CDR3 protein, the rows form single entries marked with the most common genes and DNA. The sample table holds about 49,000 distinct CDR3 sequences, of which approximately 9.1% were seen once. 1.6% of the sample is in the top ten clones. In the paper's terms, the time point label means: longitudinal time-point 1 (baseline). Input material: PBMCs. The receptors originated from a woman in her 40s in good health.

This clonotype was picked up many times. The chain recombines TRBV6-5 with TRBJ1-5, with D possibly matching TRBD1 (5 bases). The germline V and J ends were trimmed by 2 bases and 0 bases, with 8 bases remaining between them. The CDR3 loop spans 15 amino acids. The germline V gene has CDR1 MNHEY and CDR2 SVGAGI. The CDR3 spells CASSYGGNSNQPQHF. Here the CDR3 DNA reads TGTGCCAGCAGTTACGGGGGAAATAGCAATCAGCCCCAGCATTTT.

This clonotype has ten or more counts. The gene calls are TRBV6-5 and TRBJ2-5, with TRBD2 identical over 7 bases. Germline CDR1 and CDR2: MNHEY and SVGAGI. Trimming cost V 10 bases and J 5 bases; bases outside gene matches: 10. The CDR3 has 13 amino acids. CDR3 in amino acids: CATQGRAGETQYF. As DNA, the CDR3 is TGTGCCACCCAAGGGAGGGCCGGGGAGACCCAGTACTTC.

This clonotype was observed many times. The V and J genes are TRBV15 and TRBJ2-1; perhaps TRBD2 as D (5 bases). The CDR3 length is 15 residues. CDR1 is LNHNV, CDR2 YYDKDF, per germline (reference sequence). Trimming left V 4 bases short and J 2 bases short, with 12 bases between. In DNA, the CDR3 is TGTGCCACCAGCAACGGACTGATTACCTACAATGAGCAGTTCTTC. Amino acid sequence: CATSNGLITYNEQFF.

The sample holds many counts of this clonotype. The V call is TRBV6-5, the J call TRBJ2-3, with 7 bases matching TRBD2. Germline V lookup: CDR1 MNHEY, CDR2 SVGAGI. The CDR3 extends over 15 amino acids. V lost 4 bases and J lost 3; bases outside the gene matches: 7. The CDR3 DNA follows: TGTGCCAGCAGTTCGGCGGGAGCGGGGACAGATACGCAGTATTTT. Amino acid sequence: CASSSAGAGTDTQYF.

Ten or more counts support this clonotype. The chain carries TRBV6-5 and TRBJ1-1, with D possibly matching TRBD1 (5 bases). The CDR3 has 17 amino acids. Germline CDR1 is MNHEY and CDR2 is SVGAGI. V lost 6 bases and J 0 bases, leaving 20 bases between the germline ends. The CDR3 DNA reads as TGTGCCAGCAGCTTCCGATTATCCTGGGGCATGAACACTGAAGCTTTCTTT. This encodes CASSFRLSWGMNTEAFF.

This clonotype was recorded many times. V usage is TRBV7-2 and J usage is TRBJ2-3; a possible D gene is TRBD1 (6 bases). Germline lookup yields CDR1 SGHTA and CDR2 FQGNSA. V was trimmed by 2 bases and J by 2 bases, leaving 17 bases between them. This CDR3 has 17 amino acids. CDR3 region: CASSLSFSRGITDTQYF. CDR3 sequence (DNA): TGTGCCAGCAGCTTATCTTTTTCAAGGGGGATCACAGATACGCAGTATTTT.

This clonotype was seen repeatedly, ten times or more. V and J are TRBV4-3 and TRBJ2-7, with D perhaps given as TRBD1 or TRBD2 (5 bases each). The CDR3 is 15 amino acids. The ends were cut back, 0 bases at V and 0 bases at J, with 9 bases in the middle. Germline-derived CDR1 and CDR2 are LGHNA and YSLEER. This CDR3 is CASSQDRGSSYEQYF. In nucleotides, the CDR3 is TGCGCCAGCAGCCAAGATCGGGGCAGCTCCTACGAGCAGTACTTC.

This clonotype was seen repeatedly, ten times or more. This chain links TRBV20-1 with TRBJ1-1, with TRBD1 matching 9 bases. The CDR3 contains 12 residues. CDR1 and CDR2 (germline): DFQATT, SNEGSKA (reference sequence). V lost 5 bases and J lost 9; bases outside the gene matches: 7. The CDR3 loop is CSAQPGQGQAFF. The CDR3 nucleotides are TGCAGTGCTCAACCGGGACAGGGACAAGCTTTCTTT.

A few counts support this clonotype. The CDR3 DNA follows: TGTGCCAGCAGCAAGGTCGGGGGTCCATCCACTGAAGCTTTCTTT. Translated: CASSKVGGPSTEAFF. The chain combines TRBV21-1 with TRBJ1-1; no check of the table's D call, TRBD1, against the DNA was made. TRBV21-1 is given as a pseudogene. The CDR3 is 15 amino acids.